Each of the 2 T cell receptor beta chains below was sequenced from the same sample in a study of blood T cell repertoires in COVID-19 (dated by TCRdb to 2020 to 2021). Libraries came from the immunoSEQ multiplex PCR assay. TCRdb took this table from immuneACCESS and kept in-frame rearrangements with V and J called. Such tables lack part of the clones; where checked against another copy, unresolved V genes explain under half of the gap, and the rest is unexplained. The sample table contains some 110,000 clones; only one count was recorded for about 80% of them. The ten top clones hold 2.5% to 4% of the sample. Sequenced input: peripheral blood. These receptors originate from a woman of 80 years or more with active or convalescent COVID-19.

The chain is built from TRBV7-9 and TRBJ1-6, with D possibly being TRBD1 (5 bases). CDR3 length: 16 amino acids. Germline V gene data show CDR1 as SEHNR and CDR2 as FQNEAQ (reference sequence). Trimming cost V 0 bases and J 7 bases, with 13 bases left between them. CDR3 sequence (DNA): TGTGCCAGCAGCTTAGCACCGGCAGGGTACAATTCACCCCTCCACTTT. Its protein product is CASSLAPAGYNSPLHF.

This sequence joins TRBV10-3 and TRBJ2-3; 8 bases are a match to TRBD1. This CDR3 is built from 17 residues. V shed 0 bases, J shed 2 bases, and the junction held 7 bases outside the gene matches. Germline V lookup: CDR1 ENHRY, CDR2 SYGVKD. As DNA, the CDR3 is TGTGCCATCAGTGAGTCACGACAGGGGACTTCCACAGATACGCAGTATTTT. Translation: CAISESRQGTSTDTQYF.